This TCR beta chain was sequenced for a study of blood T cell repertoires in COVID-19. V shed 6 bases, J shed 8 bases, and the junction held 8 bases outside the gene matches. The CDR3 runs 13 residues. CDR1 and CDR2 from the germline V gene are MNHEY and SVGAGI. This clone was found once. The data were produced by immunoSEQ multiplex PCR, yet TCRdb's version contains in-frame clones alone and is incomplete. The data contain about 200,000 clones, 86% of them singletons. The rearrangement links TRBV6-5 to TRBJ1-2; TRBD1 matches 8 bases. The TCR sequence derives from a woman aged 70-85 years with acute or convalescent COVID-19. The sample comprised peripheral blood. The DNA for the CDR3 is TGTGCCAGCAGGCCCGGGACAGGAGGAGGCTACACCTTC. As protein: CASRPGTGGGYTF.